This is a list of T cell receptor beta chains from one sample in a study of vaccination effects on CD4 cells after COVID-19. These receptors have no known antigen. TCRdb's copy holds only in-frame clones and misses some; the assay was immunoSEQ multiplex PCR. The repertoire holds 35,000 to 55,000 clones, with approximately 70% as singletons. The sequencing used CD4+ T cells from PBMCs cultured with a peptide pool, collected before COVID-19 vaccination. The receptor source for this set is a human donor who had a prior SARS-CoV-2 infection. Both conserved end residues are trimmed from each CDR3. D genes are given only for firm matches.

v_gene	d_gene	j_gene	CDR3aa
TRBV6-5	NA	TRBJ1-2	ASSSPGSRSYGYT
TRBV30	NA	TRBJ1-1	AWSVGVRGTEAF
TRBV4-2	NA	TRBJ2-1	ASSQPNQEQF
TRBV25-1	NA	TRBJ1-6	ASSEFRGGSNSPLH
TRBV6-5	NA	TRBJ1-1	ASSYGRGTEAF
TRBV5-1	NA	TRBJ2-3	ASSPLNTDTQY
TRBV18	NA	TRBJ2-7	ASSPPRPGSYEQY
TRBV5-8	TRBD1	TRBJ2-3	ASSLGMTGSSDTQY
TRBV18	TRBD1	TRBJ2-3	ASSPTGQGSSDTQY
TRBV11-3	NA	TRBJ2-7	AGRGLPECSYEQY
TRBV12-3/TRBV12-4	TRBD2	TRBJ2-3	ASSLVGGGSQY
TRBV5-6	TRBD2	TRBJ2-1	ASSKRLGLAGDEQF
TRBV29-1	NA	TRBJ1-1	SVEAIMNTEAF
TRBV3-1/TRBV3-2	TRBD2	TRBJ2-1	ASSLGTRSGEQF
TRBV13	NA	TRBJ1-6	ASSEAGGHSPLH
TRBV5-3	TRBD2	TRBJ2-1	ARSLVGLAGECGNEQF
TRBV18	NA	TRBJ1-2	ASSPGSRGYT
TRBV5-4	NA	TRBJ2-3	ASSFGGAGTDTQY
TRBV12-3/TRBV12-4	NA	TRBJ2-5	ASREWETQY
TRBV6-2/TRBV6-3	TRBD1	TRBJ1-1	ASSPRGHFEAF
TRBV30	NA	TRBJ2-7	AWSVDSSRSYEQY
TRBV5-1	TRBD1	TRBJ1-2	ASSSEGTAGYT
TRBV7-2	TRBD2	TRBJ2-5	ASSLGGNGRGETQY
TRBV2	NA	TRBJ2-3	ATRSNGVGDTQY
TRBV7-2	NA	TRBJ2-4	ASSPEVVAKNIQY
TRBV9	NA	TRBJ1-1	ASSVVEISGAGDTEAF
TRBV5-5	NA	TRBJ1-2	ASRPGAGGYT
TRBV15	NA	TRBJ2-5	ATSRSGGQPAETQY
TRBV12-3/TRBV12-4	NA	TRBJ2-7	ASSRQESVEQY
TRBV5-6	TRBD2	TRBJ2-3	ASSFRSGTRADTQY
TRBV5-5	NA	TRBJ1-4	ASSLGLFRGWEKLF
TRBV5-1	TRBD2	TRBJ2-7	ASSFTSGSSYEQY
TRBV19	NA	TRBJ2-1	ASSMMLGLALNEQF
TRBV2	TRBD1	TRBJ2-2	ASSERGPRNTGELF
TRBV4-2	TRBD1	TRBJ1-2	ASSQDIMGRGRGDT
TRBV5-8	NA	TRBJ1-3	ASSLVVRHTIY
TRBV7-2	NA	TRBJ1-2	ASSPQGGDYGYT
TRBV6-5	NA	TRBJ1-1	ASSYRALGVTEAF
TRBV2	NA	TRBJ2-3	ASSDPGADTQY
TRBV2	NA	TRBJ1-2	ASTKSGLDGYT
TRBV7-3	TRBD1	TRBJ1-2	ASRSGTGSRGYT
TRBV19	NA	TRBJ2-2	ASSILQRSRGELF
TRBV7-9	NA	TRBJ2-6	ASSISWGKGSANVLT
TRBV9	TRBD1	TRBJ2-3	ASSPPATGGIDTQY
TRBV18	NA	TRBJ2-2	ASSRYGELF
TRBV7-2	NA	TRBJ1-6	ASSSETGRNSPLH
TRBV3-1/TRBV3-2	NA	TRBJ1-6	ASSQVGVDSPLH
TRBV2	TRBD2	TRBJ2-7	ASSLSGSLYEQY
TRBV3-1/TRBV3-2	TRBD1	TRBJ1-1	ASSGGQGMRTEAF
TRBV7-2	TRBD2	TRBJ2-1	ASSLRRLAGVNNEQF
TRBV9	NA	TRBJ2-1	ASSVVQSYNEQF
TRBV4-1	TRBD1	TRBJ2-3	ASSQEGTGGTQY